A selection of T cell receptor beta chains follows, all from one sample in a study of T cell responses to AZD1222 COVID-19 vaccine. TCRdb's copy holds only in-frame clones and misses some; the assay was immunoSEQ multiplex PCR. The data show about 150,000 clones, over 75% seen once. Source: peripheral blood, taken 28 days after the second AZD1222 dose. These receptor sequences come from an adult who received the AZD1222 COVID-19 vaccine. Both conserved end residues are part of each CDR3. The order of the fields is clone size, V gene, D gene, J gene, CDR3 DNA, CDR3 protein. The D gene is left open where the match is weak. Not every row has a clone size; where given, it reads once, few, many or a size class.

size: -; V: TRBV5-1; D: TRBD1; J: TRBJ2-7; DNA: TGCGCCAGCAGCTTGGGGGGGACAGGGTTCTACGAGCAGTACTTC; CDR3: CASSLGGTGFYEQYF
size: -; V: TRBV3-1/TRBV3-2; D: -; J: TRBJ1-3; DNA: TGTGCCAGCAGCCAAAGAGGAAACACCATATATTTT; CDR3: CASSQRGNTIYF
size: -; V: TRBV19; D: -; J: TRBJ2-2; DNA: TGTGCCAGTAGCCCCGGACAGAGCACCGGGGAGCTGTTTTTT; CDR3: CASSPGQSTGELFF
size: -; V: TRBV2; D: -; J: TRBJ2-2; DNA: TGTGCCAGCAGTGAAACCCAGGGGAGTCCCACCGGGGAGCTGTTTTTT; CDR3: CASSETQGSPTGELFF
size: -; V: TRBV2; D: -; J: TRBJ1-2; DNA: TGTGCCAGCAGGGGCAGGGATGATTATGGCTACACCTTC; CDR3: CASRGRDDYGYTF
size: -; V: TRBV19; D: TRBD1; J: TRBJ1-1; DNA: TGTGCCAGTAGTATTTCAGGGGGTCTTGACACTGAAGCTTTCTTT; CDR3: CASSISGGLDTEAFF
size: -; V: TRBV18; D: TRBD1; J: TRBJ2-1; DNA: TGTGCCAGCTCACCACGGTACGACAGGGGCCCACCCTTGAATGAGCAGTTCTTC; CDR3: CASSPRYDRGPPLNEQFF
size: -; V: TRBV3-1/TRBV3-2; D: TRBD2; J: TRBJ2-7; DNA: TGTGCCAGCAGCTCCCGTTTATTAGCGGGGCCCTACGAGCAGTACTTC; CDR3: CASSSRLLAGPYEQYF
size: -; V: TRBV6-6; D: TRBD1; J: TRBJ1-5; DNA: TGTGCCAGCAGTAAAGACAGGGACAATCAGCCCCAGCATTTT; CDR3: CASSKDRDNQPQHF
size: -; V: TRBV6-2/TRBV6-3; D: TRBD2; J: TRBJ2-1; DNA: TGTGCCAGCAGTCATCGGGTGGGGGTGACTAGCGGGAGGCGTATGGGGGAGCAGTTCTTC; CDR3: CASSHRVGVTSGRRMGEQFF
size: -; V: TRBV5-8; D: -; J: TRBJ1-2; DNA: TGTGCCAGCACGTCACAAAGTGCCTCAGTCTATGGCTACACCTTC; CDR3: CASTSQSASVYGYTF
size: -; V: TRBV2; D: -; J: TRBJ1-1; DNA: TGTGCCAGCAGCCCCAGGGGCGGGGACACTGAAGCTTTCTTT; CDR3: CASSPRGGDTEAFF
size: -; V: TRBV5-1; D: TRBD1; J: TRBJ2-1; DNA: TGCGCCAGCAGCTGGGACAGAAACAATGAGCAGTTCTTC; CDR3: CASSWDRNNEQFF
size: -; V: TRBV5-4; D: TRBD1; J: TRBJ2-5; DNA: TGTGCCAGCAGCGTACAGGGGGTTCTAGGAGAGACCCAGTACTTC; CDR3: CASSVQGVLGETQYF
size: -; V: TRBV10-3; D: -; J: TRBJ1-2; DNA: TGTGCCATCAATACAGGCTCCCTCAGCGGTGGCTATGGCTACACCTTC; CDR3: CAINTGSLSGGYGYTF
size: -; V: TRBV10-3; D: -; J: TRBJ1-1; DNA: TGTGCCATCAGTGCCCGGACGGGGAACACTGAAGCTTTCTTT; CDR3: CAISARTGNTEAFF
size: -; V: TRBV7-9; D: -; J: TRBJ2-1; DNA: TGTGCCAGCAGCCCCGTGGGCGTCGAGCAGTTCTTC; CDR3: CASSPVGVEQFF
size: -; V: TRBV10-3; D: TRBD1; J: TRBJ2-7; DNA: TGTGCCATCGGGACAGGGGGAAGCTACGAGCAGTACTTC; CDR3: CAIGTGGSYEQYF
size: -; V: TRBV7-2; D: -; J: TRBJ2-7; DNA: TGTGCCAGCAGCTCGACGGGAGTGCACGAGCAGTACTTC; CDR3: CASSSTGVHEQYF
size: -; V: TRBV6-5; D: -; J: TRBJ1-2; DNA: TGTGCCAGCAAGATGACAGATAGTAATGGCTACACCTTC; CDR3: CASKMTDSNGYTF
size: once; V: TRBV11-2; D: TRBD1; J: TRBJ1-2; DNA: TGTGCCAGCAGCTCCGGGACAGGGGATGGCTACACCTTC; CDR3: CASSSGTGDGYTF
size: -; V: TRBV20-1; D: TRBD2; J: TRBJ2-1; DNA: TGCAGTGCTGGTGGCAGCGGGATAAACAATGAGCAGTTCTTC; CDR3: CSAGGSGINNEQFF
size: -; V: TRBV6-5; D: -; J: TRBJ1-2; DNA: TGTGCCAGGGGGGGGGCCGGGAATTTAAGCTATGGCTACACCTTC; CDR3: CARGGAGNLSYGYTF
size: once; V: TRBV30; D: -; J: TRBJ1-2; DNA: TGTGCCTGGAGTGTACAGTTATCTCGCTATGGCTACACCTTC; CDR3: CAWSVQLSRYGYTF
size: -; V: TRBV6-5; D: -; J: TRBJ2-5; DNA: TGTGCCAGCAGCGCGGGACATGAGGAGACCCAGTACTTC; CDR3: CASSAGHEETQYF
size: -; V: TRBV5-8; D: TRBD1; J: TRBJ1-5; DNA: TGTGCCAGCAGCGTCGGACAGGGGAATCTTCAGCCCCAGCATTTT; CDR3: CASSVGQGNLQPQHF
size: -; V: TRBV29-1; D: -; J: TRBJ1-1; DNA: TGCAGCGTTGGAAGGGCCGAGCCAATGTGGGCTTTCTTT; CDR3: CSVGRAEPMWAFF
size: -; V: TRBV27; D: -; J: TRBJ1-2; DNA: TGTGCCAGCAGTTTTAATACGGGGGGCTATGGCTACACCTTC; CDR3: CASSFNTGGYGYTF
size: -; V: TRBV5-4; D: -; J: TRBJ2-5; DNA: TGTGCCAGCAGCTTTGCCAGGGCTGGAGGTCAAGAGACCCAGTACTTC; CDR3: CASSFARAGGQETQYF
size: -; V: TRBV6-5; D: -; J: TRBJ1-1; DNA: TGTGCCAGCAGTCCTGGAACGTTTGGAGCTTTCTTT; CDR3: CASSPGTFGAFF
size: -; V: TRBV10-2; D: TRBD2; J: TRBJ2-7; DNA: TGCGCCAGCAGTGGACTAGCGCCACTTTACGAGCAGTACTTC; CDR3: CASSGLAPLYEQYF